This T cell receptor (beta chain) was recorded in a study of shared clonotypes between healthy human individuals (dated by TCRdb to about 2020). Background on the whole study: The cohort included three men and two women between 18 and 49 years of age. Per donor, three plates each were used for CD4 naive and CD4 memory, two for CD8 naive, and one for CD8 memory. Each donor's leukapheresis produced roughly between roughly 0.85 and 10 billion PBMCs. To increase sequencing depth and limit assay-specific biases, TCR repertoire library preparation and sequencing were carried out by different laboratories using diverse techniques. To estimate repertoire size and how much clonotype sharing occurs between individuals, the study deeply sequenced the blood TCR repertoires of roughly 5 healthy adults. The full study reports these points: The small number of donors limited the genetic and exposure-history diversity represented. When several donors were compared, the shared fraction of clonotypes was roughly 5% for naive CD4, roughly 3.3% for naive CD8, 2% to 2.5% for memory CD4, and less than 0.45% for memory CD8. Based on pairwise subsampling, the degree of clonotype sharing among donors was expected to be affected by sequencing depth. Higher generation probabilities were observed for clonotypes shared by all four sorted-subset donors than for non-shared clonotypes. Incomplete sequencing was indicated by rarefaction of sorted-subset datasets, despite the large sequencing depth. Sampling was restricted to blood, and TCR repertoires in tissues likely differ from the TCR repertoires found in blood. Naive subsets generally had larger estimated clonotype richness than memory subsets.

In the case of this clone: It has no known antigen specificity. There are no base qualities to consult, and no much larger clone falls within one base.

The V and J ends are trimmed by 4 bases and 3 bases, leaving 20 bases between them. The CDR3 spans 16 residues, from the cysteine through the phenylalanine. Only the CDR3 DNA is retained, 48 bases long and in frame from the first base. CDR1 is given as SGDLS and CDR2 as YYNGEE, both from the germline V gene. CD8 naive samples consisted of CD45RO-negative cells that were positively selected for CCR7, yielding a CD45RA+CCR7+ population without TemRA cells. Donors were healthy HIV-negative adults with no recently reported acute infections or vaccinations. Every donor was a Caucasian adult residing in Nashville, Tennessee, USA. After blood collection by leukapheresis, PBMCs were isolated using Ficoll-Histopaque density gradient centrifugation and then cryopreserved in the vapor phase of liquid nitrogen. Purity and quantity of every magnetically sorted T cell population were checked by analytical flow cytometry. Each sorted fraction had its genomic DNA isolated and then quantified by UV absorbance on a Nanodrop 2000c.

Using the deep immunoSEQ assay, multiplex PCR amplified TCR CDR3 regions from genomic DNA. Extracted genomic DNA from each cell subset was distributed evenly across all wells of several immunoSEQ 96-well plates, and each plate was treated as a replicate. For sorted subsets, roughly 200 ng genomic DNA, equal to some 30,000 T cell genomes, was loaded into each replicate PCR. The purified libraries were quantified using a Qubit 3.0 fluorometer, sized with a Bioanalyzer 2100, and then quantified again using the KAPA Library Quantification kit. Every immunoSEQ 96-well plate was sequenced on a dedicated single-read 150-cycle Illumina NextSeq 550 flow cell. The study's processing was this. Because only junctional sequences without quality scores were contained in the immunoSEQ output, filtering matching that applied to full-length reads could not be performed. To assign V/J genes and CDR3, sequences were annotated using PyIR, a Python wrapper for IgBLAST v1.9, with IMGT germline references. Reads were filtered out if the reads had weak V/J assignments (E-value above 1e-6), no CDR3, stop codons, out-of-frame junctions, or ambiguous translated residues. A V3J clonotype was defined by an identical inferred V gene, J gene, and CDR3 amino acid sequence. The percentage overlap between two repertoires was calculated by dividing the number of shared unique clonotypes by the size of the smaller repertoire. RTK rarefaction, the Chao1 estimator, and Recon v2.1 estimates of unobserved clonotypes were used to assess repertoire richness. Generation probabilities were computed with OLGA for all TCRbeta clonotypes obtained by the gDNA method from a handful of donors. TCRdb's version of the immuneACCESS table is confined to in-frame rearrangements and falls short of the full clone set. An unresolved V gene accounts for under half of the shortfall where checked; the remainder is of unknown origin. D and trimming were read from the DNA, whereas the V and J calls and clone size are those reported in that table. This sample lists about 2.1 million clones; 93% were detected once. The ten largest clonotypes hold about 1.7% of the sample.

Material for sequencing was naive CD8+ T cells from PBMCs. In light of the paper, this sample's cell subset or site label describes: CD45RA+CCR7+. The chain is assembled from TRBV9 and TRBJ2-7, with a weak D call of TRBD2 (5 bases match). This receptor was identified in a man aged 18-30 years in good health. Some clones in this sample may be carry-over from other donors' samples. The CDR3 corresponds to CASSPTPRGTDYEQYF. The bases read TGTGCCAGCAGCCCAACCCCTCGGGGAACTGACTACGAGCAGTACTTC. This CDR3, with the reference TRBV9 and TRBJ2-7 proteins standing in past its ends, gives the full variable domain DSGVTQTPKHLITATGQRVTLRCSPRSGDLSVYWYQQSLDQGLQFLIQYYNGEERAKGNILERFSAQQFPDLHSELNLSSLELGDSALYFCASSPTPRGTDYEQYFGPGTRLTVT.